These T cell receptor beta chains were read from a single sample in a study of metastatic and nonmetastatic thyroid tumors. With MiXCR, TCRdb called clones anew from the PCR reads. This sample yields roughly 90,000 clones, of which about 15% are seen a single time; just over 3.5% belongs to the top ten. The material sequenced was blood. The receptors were sampled from a female donor with papillary thyroid cancer or a benign thyroid nodule (not recorded which). Some clones in this sample may be carry-over from other donors' samples. Each CDR3 is given with its conserved first and last residue. D genes are given only for firm matches. Size is omitted from some rows. Given values are once, few, many or a class for expanded clones.

J: TRBJ2-1
V: TRBV19
size: many
D: -
DNA: TGTGCCAGTAGTATAGATAGCGGCAGAGACTACAATGAGCAGTTCTTC
CDR3: CASSIDSGRDYNEQFF

J: TRBJ1-6
V: TRBV6-1
size: many
D: TRBD1
DNA: TGTGCCAGCAGCCACACCGGGACAGGGGATTCACCCCTCCACTTT
CDR3: CASSHTGTGDSPLHF

J: TRBJ2-5
V: TRBV19
size: many
D: TRBD2
DNA: TGTGCCAGTAGTATAGGGACTAGCGGGTCGGAGACCCAGTACTTC
CDR3: CASSIGTSGSETQYF

J: TRBJ2-7
V: TRBV29-1
size: many
D: -
DNA: TGCAGCGTTGAAGGCCAGGGGAACTCCTACGAGCAGTACTTC
CDR3: CSVEGQGNSYEQYF

J: TRBJ1-4
V: TRBV27
size: many
D: TRBD1
DNA: TGTGCCAGCAGCGCTGAGACAGGGGTTGAAAAACTGTTTTTT
CDR3: CASSAETGVEKLFF

J: TRBJ2-2
V: TRBV30
size: many
D: -
DNA: TGTGCCTGGAGTGTACGGGCCCGGGGGCTGTTTTTT
CDR3: CAWSVRARGLFF

J: TRBJ1-4
V: TRBV6-1
size: -
D: -
DNA: TGTGCCAGCAGTACCCCTGGCGAATCAAGGCTGTTTTTT
CDR3: CASSTPGESRLFF

J: TRBJ1-1
V: TRBV12-3/TRBV12-4
size: many
D: TRBD1
DNA: TGTGCCAGCAGTTTATTGGACAGGGGGAGGTACACTGAAGCTTTCTTT
CDR3: CASSLLDRGRYTEAFF

J: TRBJ2-7
V: TRBV5-1
size: many
D: TRBD2
DNA: TGCGCCAGCAGCGGTTCACTAGCGGCGAGCTCCTACGAGCAGTACTTC
CDR3: CASSGSLAASSYEQYF

J: TRBJ2-7
V: TRBV7-2
size: -
D: -
DNA: TGTGCCAGCAGCTTAGAGGTAGGGTCCTTCTACGAGCAGTACTTC
CDR3: CASSLEVGSFYEQYF

J: TRBJ1-2
V: TRBV5-5
size: many
D: -
DNA: TGTGCCAGCAGCTTGGGGCCAGCCTTGTATGGCTACACCTTC
CDR3: CASSLGPALYGYTF

J: TRBJ2-7
V: TRBV30
size: many
D: -
DNA: TGTGCCTGGAGTCTCGCGGCGGGTCCCGAGCAGTACTTC
CDR3: CAWSLAAGPEQYF

J: TRBJ2-3
V: TRBV19
size: many
D: -
DNA: TGTGCCAGTAGTGCCACTTTGGACCCAGATACGCAGTATTTT
CDR3: CASSATLDPDTQYF

J: TRBJ1-2
V: TRBV19
size: many
D: -
DNA: TGTGCCAGTAATCATTTGAGGGGCGGTACTAACTATGGCTACACCTTC
CDR3: CASNHLRGGTNYGYTF

J: TRBJ1-1
V: TRBV7-2
size: many
D: -
DNA: TGTGCCAGCAGCTTCACGCCTATCAGCACTGAAGCTTTCTTT
CDR3: CASSFTPISTEAFF

J: TRBJ2-5
V: TRBV7-2
size: many
D: -
DNA: TGTGCCAGCAGCTGGCCGGGACTCCAAGAGACCCAGTACTTC
CDR3: CASSWPGLQETQYF

J: TRBJ2-7
V: TRBV6-1
size: -
D: TRBD2
DNA: TGTGCCAGCAGACCCAGGCGGGAGCGCCACTACGAGAAGTACTTC
CDR3: CASRPRRERHYEKYF